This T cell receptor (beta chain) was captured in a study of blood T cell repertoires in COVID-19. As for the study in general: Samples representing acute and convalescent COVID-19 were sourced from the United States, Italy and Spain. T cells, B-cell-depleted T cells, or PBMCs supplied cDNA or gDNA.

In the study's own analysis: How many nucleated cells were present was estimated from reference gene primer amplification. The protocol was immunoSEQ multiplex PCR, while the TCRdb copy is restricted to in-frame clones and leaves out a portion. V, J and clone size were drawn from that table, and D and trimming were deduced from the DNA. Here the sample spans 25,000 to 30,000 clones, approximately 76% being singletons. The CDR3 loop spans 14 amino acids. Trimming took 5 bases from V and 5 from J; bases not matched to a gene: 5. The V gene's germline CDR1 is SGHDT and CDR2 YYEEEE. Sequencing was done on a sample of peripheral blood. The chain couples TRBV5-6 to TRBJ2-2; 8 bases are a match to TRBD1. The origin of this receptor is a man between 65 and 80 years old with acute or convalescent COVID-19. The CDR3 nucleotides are TGTGCCAGCAGAGCCAGGGGGCAGACCGGGGAGCTGTTTTTT. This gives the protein CASRARGQTGELFF.